This TCR beta chain was sequenced for a study of T-cell memory formation after mild COVID-19. Looking at the study overall: Largely, the TCR clusters proved donor specific. Broader study findings: CM and EM subsets held most contracting CD4+ clones; EMRA held CD8+ ones.

CDR3 length: 13 residues. The germline CDR1 and CDR2 sequences are MGHRA and YSYEKL. The ends were cut back, 5 bases at V and 1 base at J, with 8 bases in the middle. As to this clonotype: Its antigen is as yet unknown.

TCRdb reprocessed the 5' RACE reads with MiXCR, giving one entry per CDR3 protein. The repertoire has 140,000 or so distinct CDR3 sequences, 14% of them found once; the top ten carry around 27%. V is TRBV4-1 and J is TRBJ1-1; D is uncertain. This receptor was identified in an adult woman who had mild COVID-19 (a few samples of this study predate the infection). Cell type and time point are not known. Sequencing was done on a sample of PBMCs or a T cell subset sorted from them (not recorded which). The CDR3 DNA reads TGCGCCAGCAGCAAGGGAACGAACACTGAAGCTTTCTTT. It encodes CASSKGTNTEAFF.